A single sample is the source of the 6 T cell receptor beta chains below, sequenced in a study of yellow fever vaccine responses in identical twins. TCRdb used MiXCR to reprocess the RT-PCR reads, holding one entry per CDR3 protein. The table includes around 20,000 distinct CDR3 sequences, around 70% detected once. The sequences come from T cells from blood (PBMCs), unsorted or a sorted subset (not recorded which), collected before or after yellow fever vaccination (not recorded which). These receptors originate from a woman younger than 35 who received the yellow fever vaccine.

The table lists this clonotype with a few counts. The chain uses TRBV11-3 and TRBJ2-1; 11 bases are a match to TRBD2. The CDR3 contains 18 residues. Germline-derived CDR1 and CDR2 are SGHNT and YENEEA. Germline trimming cut 4 bases from V and 4 bases from J; bases unmatched to any gene: 12. Here the CDR3 DNA reads TGTGCCAGCAGCTACCCCCGATCGGGACTAGCGGATTACAATGAGCAGTTCTTC. Translating gives CASSYPRSGLADYNEQFF.

The chain employs TRBV7-2 and TRBJ2-7; D gene unclear. CDR1 and CDR2 (germline): SGHTA, FQGNSA. V lost 1 base and J 4 bases, leaving 11 bases between the germline ends. The CDR3 totals 14 residues. The CDR3 spells CASSLVLGLYEQYF. The CDR3 nucleotides are TGTGCCAGCAGCTTAGTGCTTGGTTTGTACGAGCAGTACTTC.

The chain links TRBV18 to TRBJ1-5; weak D call: TRBD1 (5 bases). The CDR3 runs to 14 residues. Trimming cost V 3 bases and J 4 bases, with 10 bases left between them. Germline CDR1 and CDR2: KGHSH and LQKENI. Here the CDR3 DNA reads TGTGCCAGCTCACCCGGGACGGGAAATCAGCCCCAGCATTTT. Amino acid sequence: CASSPGTGNQPQHF.

The chain's CDR3 is CASSSRQGYTDTQYF. The DNA of the CDR3 is TGTGCCAGCAGCTCCAGGCAGGGCTACACAGATACGCAGTATTTT. The genes are TRBV12-3 or TRBV12-4 and TRBJ2-3; D might be TRBD1 (5 bases). The CDR3 covers 15 residues. The V end was cut by 6 bases, the J end by 2 bases, with 15 bases between.

In this sample, this clonotype turned up a few times. The CDR3 reads CASSLAPVGASNYGYTF. As DNA, the CDR3 is TGTGCCAGCAGCTTAGCCCCTGTCGGAGCCTCTAACTATGGCTACACCTTC. The V call is TRBV7-8, the J call TRBJ1-2; no clear D gene. Germline CDR1 is SGHVS and CDR2 is FQNEAQ. V was shortened by 0 bases and J by 0 bases, with 14 bases between the two germline ends. This CDR3 has 17 amino acids.

The J gene is TRBJ2-7, the V gene TRBV29-1, with D possibly being TRBD2 (5 bases). This CDR3 spans 14 amino acids. Germline assignment: CDR1 SQVTM and CDR2 ANQGSEA. Trimming removed 8 bases at V and 3 bases at J, with 20 bases between. The CDR3 protein is CSPRDTQKHYEQYV. For the CDR3, the DNA is TGCAGCCCCCGGGATACCCAGAAGCACTACGAGCAGTACGTC.